The clone carrying this TCR beta chain showed up many times. Its target is not known. The data originate from a study of T cell repertoires in cytomegalovirus infection. TCRdb called the reads again in MiXCR, with one record for every CDR3 protein. The table shows about 920,000 distinct CDR3 sequences, with roughly 30% occurring only once. This specimen was cultured CD8+ T cells from PBMCs, taken from culture after CMV antigen stimulation. The TCR originated in a human donor in good health (CMV status not recorded). Some clones in this sample may be carry-over from other donors' samples.

CDR3 coding DNA: TGTGCCAGCGAAGGACTAGCTGACAATGAGCAGTTCTTC. This encodes CASEGLADNEQFF. The rearrangement uses TRBV7-8 and TRBJ2-1, with TRBD2 identical over 8 bases. Per germline, CDR1 SGHVS and CDR2 FQNEAQ. CDR3 length equals 13 residues. Trimming at V came to 8 bases and at J to 5 bases, leaving 5 bases not matched to a gene.